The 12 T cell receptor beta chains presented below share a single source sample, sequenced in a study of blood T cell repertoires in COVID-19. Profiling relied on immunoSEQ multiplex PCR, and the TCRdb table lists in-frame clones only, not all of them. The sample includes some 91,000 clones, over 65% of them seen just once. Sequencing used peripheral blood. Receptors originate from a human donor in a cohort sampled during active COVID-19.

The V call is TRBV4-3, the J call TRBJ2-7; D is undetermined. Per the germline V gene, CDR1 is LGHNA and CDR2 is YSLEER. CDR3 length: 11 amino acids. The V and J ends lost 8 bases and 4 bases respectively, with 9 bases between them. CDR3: CASRGEYEQYF. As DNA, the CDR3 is TGCGCCAGCCGCGGAGAGTACGAGCAGTACTTC.

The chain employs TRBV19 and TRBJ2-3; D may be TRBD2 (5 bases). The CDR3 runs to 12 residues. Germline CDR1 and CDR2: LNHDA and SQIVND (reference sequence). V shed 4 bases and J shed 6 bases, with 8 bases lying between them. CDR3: CASSNSGDTQYF. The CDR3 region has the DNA TGTGCCAGTAGTAACTCGGGGGATACGCAGTATTTT.

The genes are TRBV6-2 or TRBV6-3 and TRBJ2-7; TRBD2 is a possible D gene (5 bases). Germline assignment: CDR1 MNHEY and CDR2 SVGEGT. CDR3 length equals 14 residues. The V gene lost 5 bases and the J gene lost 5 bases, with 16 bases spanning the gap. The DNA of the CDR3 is TGTGCCAGCAGTCGAGGTCAGAACGGGGACGAGCAGTACTTC. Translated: CASSRGQNGDEQYF.

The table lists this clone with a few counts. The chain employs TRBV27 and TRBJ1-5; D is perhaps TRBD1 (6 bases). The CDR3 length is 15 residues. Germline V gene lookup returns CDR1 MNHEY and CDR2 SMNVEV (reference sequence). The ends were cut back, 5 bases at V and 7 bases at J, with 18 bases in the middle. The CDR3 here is CASSPAGAVGQPQHF. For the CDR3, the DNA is TGTGCCAGCAGTCCCGCGGGGGCTGTGGGACAGCCCCAGCATTTT.

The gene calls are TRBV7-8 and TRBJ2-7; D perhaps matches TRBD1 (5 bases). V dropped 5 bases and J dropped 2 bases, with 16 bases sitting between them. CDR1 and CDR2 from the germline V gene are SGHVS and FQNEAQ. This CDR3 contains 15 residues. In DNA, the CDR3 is TGTGCCAGCAGCCTCGACAGAGGACATGCCTACGAGCAGTACTTC. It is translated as CASSLDRGHAYEQYF.

CDR3 DNA sequence: TGTGCCAGCAGCCTAGCGGTTTCCAGGGAACCAAACACCTACGAGCAGTACTTC. Translated: CASSLAVSREPNTYEQYF. This sequence joins TRBV4-2 and TRBJ2-7; possible D gene TRBD2, 6 bases. The CDR3 has 18 residues. Germline lookup yields CDR1 LGHNA and CDR2 YNFKEQ. V gave up 4 bases and J gave up 2 bases, with 24 bases separating them.

In DNA form, the CDR3 reads TGCGCCAGCAGCTTGGGGGGACTATCAGATACGCAGTATTTT. Amino acids: CASSLGGLSDTQYF. The chain links TRBV5-1 to TRBJ2-3; 7 positions agree with TRBD2. The junction had 2 bases not matched to a gene; V was cut back by 0 bases and J by 4 bases. CDR3 length: 14 amino acids. Germline V lookup: CDR1 SGHRS, CDR2 YFSETQ.

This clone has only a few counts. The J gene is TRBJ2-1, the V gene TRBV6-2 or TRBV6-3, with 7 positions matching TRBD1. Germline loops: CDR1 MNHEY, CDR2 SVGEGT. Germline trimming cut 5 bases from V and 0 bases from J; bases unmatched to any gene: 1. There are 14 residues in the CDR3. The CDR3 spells CASSRQGSYNEQFF. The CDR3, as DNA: TGTGCCAGCAGTCGACAGGGCTCCTACAATGAGCAGTTCTTC.

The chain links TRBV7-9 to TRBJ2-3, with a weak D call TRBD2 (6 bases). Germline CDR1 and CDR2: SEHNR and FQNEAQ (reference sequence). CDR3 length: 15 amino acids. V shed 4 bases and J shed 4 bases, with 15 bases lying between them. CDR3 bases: TGTGCCAGCAGCTCCCGACTAGAAGGTGCAGATACGCAGTATTTT. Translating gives CASSSRLEGADTQYF.

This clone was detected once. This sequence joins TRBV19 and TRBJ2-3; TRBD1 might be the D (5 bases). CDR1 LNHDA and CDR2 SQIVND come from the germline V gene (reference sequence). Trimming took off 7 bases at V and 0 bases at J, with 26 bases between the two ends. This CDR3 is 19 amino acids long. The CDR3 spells CASTRRVRQFTSSTDTQYF. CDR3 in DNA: TGTGCCAGTACCCGAAGGGTAAGACAGTTCACTTCTAGCACAGATACGCAGTATTTT.

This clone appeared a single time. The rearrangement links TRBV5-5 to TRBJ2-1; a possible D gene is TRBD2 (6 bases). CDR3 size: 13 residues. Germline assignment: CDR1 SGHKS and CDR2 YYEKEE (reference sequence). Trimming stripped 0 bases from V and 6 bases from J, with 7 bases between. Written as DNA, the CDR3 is TGTGCCAGCAGCTTGGGCGGGGCCAATGAGCAGTTCTTC. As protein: CASSLGGANEQFF.

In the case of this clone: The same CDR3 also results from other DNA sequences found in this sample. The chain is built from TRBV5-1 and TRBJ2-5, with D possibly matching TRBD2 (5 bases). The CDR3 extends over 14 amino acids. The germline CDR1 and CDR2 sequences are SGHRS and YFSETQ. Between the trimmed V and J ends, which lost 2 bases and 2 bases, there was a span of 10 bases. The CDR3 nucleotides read TGCGCCAGCAGCTTTGGAGGCGGACAAGAGACCCAGTACTTC. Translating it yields CASSFGGGQETQYF.